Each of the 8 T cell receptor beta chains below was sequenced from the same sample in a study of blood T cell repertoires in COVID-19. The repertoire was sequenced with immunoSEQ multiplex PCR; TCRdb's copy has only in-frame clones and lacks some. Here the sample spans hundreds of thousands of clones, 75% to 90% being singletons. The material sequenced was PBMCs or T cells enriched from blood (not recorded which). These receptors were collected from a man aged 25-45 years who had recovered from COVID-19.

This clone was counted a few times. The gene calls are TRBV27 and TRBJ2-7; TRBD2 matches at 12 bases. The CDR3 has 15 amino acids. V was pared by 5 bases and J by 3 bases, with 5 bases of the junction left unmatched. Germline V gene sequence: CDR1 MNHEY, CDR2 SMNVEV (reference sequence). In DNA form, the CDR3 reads TGTGCCAGCAGTCCCAGACTAGCGGGAGTCTACGAGCAGTACTTC. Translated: CASSPRLAGVYEQYF.

Written as DNA, the CDR3 is TGCGCCAGCAGCTACGACGGGGCGGGAGGCCCCACAGATACGCAGTATTTT. Amino acid sequence: CASSYDGAGGPTDTQYF. The chain links TRBV4-1 to TRBJ2-3; TRBD2 matches 8 bases. The CDR3 contains 17 residues. V lost 5 bases and J lost 2; bases outside the gene matches: 12. CDR1 is MGHRA, CDR2 YSYEKL, per germline.

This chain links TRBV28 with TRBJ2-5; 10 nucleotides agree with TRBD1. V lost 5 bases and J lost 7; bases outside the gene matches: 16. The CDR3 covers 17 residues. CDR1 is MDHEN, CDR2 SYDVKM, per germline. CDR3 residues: CASSILGTGDALGTQYF. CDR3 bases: TGTGCCAGCAGTATACTAGGGACAGGGGATGCACTCGGGACCCAGTACTTC. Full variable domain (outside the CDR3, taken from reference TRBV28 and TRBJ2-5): DVKVTQSSRYLVKRTGEKVFLECVQDMDHENMFWYRQDPGLGLRLIYFSYDVKMKEKGDIPEGYSVSREKKERFSLILESASTNQTSMYLCASSILGTGDALGTQYFGPGTRLLVL.

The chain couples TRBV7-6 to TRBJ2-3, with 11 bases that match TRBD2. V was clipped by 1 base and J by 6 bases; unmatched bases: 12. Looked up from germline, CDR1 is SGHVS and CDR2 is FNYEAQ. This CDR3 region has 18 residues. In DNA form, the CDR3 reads TGTGCCAGCAGCTTAGGGCTCCCCGGGACTAGCGGTCGGGATACGCAGTATTTT. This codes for CASSLGLPGTSGRDTQYF.

The CDR3 coding sequence is TGTGCCAGCAGCGCCTCGGCGGGTATCACCTACAATGAGCAGTTCTTC. Encoded protein: CASSASAGITYNEQFF. This chain joins TRBV14 and TRBJ2-1; weak D call: TRBD2 (5 bases). V was trimmed by 5 bases and J by 2 bases, leaving 16 bases between them. Germline CDR1 SGHDN, CDR2 FVKESK. The CDR3 loop spans 16 amino acids.

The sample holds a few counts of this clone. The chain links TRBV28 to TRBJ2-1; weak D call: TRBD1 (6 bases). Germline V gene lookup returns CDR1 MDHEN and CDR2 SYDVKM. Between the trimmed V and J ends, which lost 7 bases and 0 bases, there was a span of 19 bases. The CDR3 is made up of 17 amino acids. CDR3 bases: TGTGCCAGCACCCTTCCAGGGACACCAAGCTCCTACAATGAGCAGTTCTTC. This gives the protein CASTLPGTPSSYNEQFF.

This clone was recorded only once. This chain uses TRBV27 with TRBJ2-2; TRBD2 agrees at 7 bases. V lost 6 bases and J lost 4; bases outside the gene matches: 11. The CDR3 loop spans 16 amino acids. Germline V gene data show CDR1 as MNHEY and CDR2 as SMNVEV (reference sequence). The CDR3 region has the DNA TGTGCCAGCAGCCGCAACCCGGGAGGCAGCACCGGGGAGCTGTTTTTT. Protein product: CASSRNPGGSTGELFF.

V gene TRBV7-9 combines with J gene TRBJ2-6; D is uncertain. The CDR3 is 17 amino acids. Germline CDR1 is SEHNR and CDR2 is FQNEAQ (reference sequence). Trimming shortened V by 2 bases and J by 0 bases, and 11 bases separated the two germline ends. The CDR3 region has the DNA TGTGCCAGCAGCTTAAACCCCCGACACTCTGGGGCCAACGTCCTGACTTTC. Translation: CASSLNPRHSGANVLTF.